The 3 T cell receptor beta chains below come from one sample, sequenced in a study of blood T cell repertoires in COVID-19. Here immunoSEQ multiplex PCR was the method, and the copy in TCRdb shows in-frame clones only, minus some. This table holds about 430,000 clones, roughly 84% found once. Material for sequencing was PBMCs or T cells enriched from blood (not recorded which). Source of these receptors: a woman aged 18-29 years who had been exposed to COVID-19.

The chain has TRBV9 and TRBJ2-1; TRBD1 matches 11 bases. V gave up 4 bases and J gave up 7 bases; unmatched junction bases: 7. CDR3 length: 15 residues. Germline CDR1 SGDLS, CDR2 YYNGEE. The CDR3 DNA reads TGTGCCAGCAGCTTCGGACAGGGGGCGCAAAATGAGCAGTTCTTC. It yields the protein CASSFGQGAQNEQFF.

A single count supports this clone. This chain uses TRBV19 with TRBJ2-1, with D tentatively TRBD2 (5 bases). This CDR3 comprises 12 residues. Germline V gives CDR1 LNHDA, CDR2 SQIVND (reference sequence). V was trimmed by 1 base and J by 11 bases, leaving 9 bases between them. The CDR3 loop reads CASSIAKRQQFF. The DNA for the CDR3 is TGTGCCAGTAGTATAGCGAAGCGGCAGCAGTTCTTC.

The chain links TRBV3-1 (or the pseudogene TRBV3-2) to TRBJ1-1; TRBD1 aligns across 7 bases. J was trimmed by 9 bases and V by 0 bases; bases with no gene match: 10. This CDR3 region has 15 residues. Germline V gene data show CDR1 as LGHDT and CDR2 as YNNKEL (reference sequence). Here the CDR3 reads CASSQEGGDSFQAFF. As DNA, the CDR3 is TGTGCCAGCAGCCAAGAGGGTGGGGACAGCTTTCAAGCTTTCTTT.